Presented here are 26 T cell receptor beta chains from one specimen sequenced in a study of shared clonotypes between healthy human individuals (TCRdb year 2020). Receptor libraries were prepared by the immunoSEQ multiplex PCR assay. TCRdb carries this immuneACCESS record with in-frame sequences only. Its versions omit some clonotypes, under half of them owing to an unresolved V gene in the studies checked, with the rest unexplained. The sample yields under 1,100,000 clones; about 75% were counted once. Over 1.3% of the sample belongs to the ten largest clones. Source material: memory CD4+ T cells sorted from blood. The sample's cell subset or site label, decoded: CD45RA-negative fraction. The receptor set was obtained from a man between 18 and 35 years old in good health.

This sequence joins TRBV25-1 and TRBJ2-7; TRBD2 might be the D (7 bases). The CDR3 is made up of 13 amino acids. Per the germline V gene, CDR1 is MGHDK and CDR2 is SYGVNS. V was trimmed by 10 bases and J by 2 bases, leaving 15 bases between them. The CDR3 coding sequence is TGTGCCACCCAAGGCGGGGGCCCCTACGAGCAGTACTTC. Translated, it gives CATQGGGPYEQYF.

This chain connects TRBV15 to TRBJ2-2; D gene unclear. Trimming removed 0 bases from V and 16 bases from J, with 15 bases in between. This CDR3 is built from 13 residues. In germline, CDR1 is LNHNV, CDR2 YYDKDF (reference sequence). This CDR3 is CATSREYTRMAFF. The DNA of the CDR3 is TGTGCCACCAGCAGAGAATATACCCGGATGGCGTTTTTT.

The chain combines TRBV6-5 with TRBJ1-2, with 8 bases identical to TRBD1. Germline V lookup: CDR1 MNHEY, CDR2 SVGAGI. The CDR3 is 14 amino acids. J was trimmed by 4 bases and V by 8 bases; bases with no gene match: 9. For the CDR3, the DNA is TGTGCCAGCTCCCCTCCAGGGGGCGGCTATGGCTACACCTTC. It specifies CASSPPGGGYGYTF.

V gene TRBV11-2 combines with J gene TRBJ2-3; no firm D call. CDR3 length equals 13 residues. V was pared by 2 bases and J by 4 bases, with 7 bases between. CDR1 and CDR2 (germline): SGHAT, FQNNGV. CDR3: CASSLLGADTQYF. Written as DNA, the CDR3 is TGTGCCAGCAGCTTACTTGGGGCAGATACGCAGTATTTT.

The gene calls are TRBV11-1 and TRBJ2-3, with TRBD1 as a possible D gene (6 bases). This CDR3 contains 16 residues. Germline V gene sequence: CDR1 SGHAT, CDR2 FQDESV (reference sequence). V was pared by 5 bases and J by 2 bases, with 17 bases between. The CDR3 reads CASSLGGRANTDTQYF. In DNA form, the CDR3 reads TGTGCCAGCAGCCTAGGGGGAAGAGCGAACACAGATACGCAGTATTTT.

This clone was seen once. J is TRBJ2-3 and V is TRBV12-2; the listed D gene, TRBD2, was not tested against the DNA. TRBV12-2 is termed a pseudogene. The CDR3 contains 16 residues. Written as DNA, the CDR3 is TGTGCAAGTCGCTTAGGACTAGCGGGTAGCACAGATACGCAGTATTTT. It encodes CASRLGLAGSTDTQYF.

The V call is TRBV6-1, the J call TRBJ2-4, with 7 bases aligning to TRBD2. V lost 4 bases and J lost 2; bases outside the gene matches: 5. Germline CDR1 reads MNHNS; CDR2 reads SASEGT. The CDR3 runs to 15 residues. DNA for the CDR3: TGTGCCAGCAGTGGGGGGGGTTCAACCAAAAACATTCAGTACTTC. Translating gives CASSGGGSTKNIQYF.

This chain uses TRBV30 with TRBJ2-4; D perhaps matches TRBD1 (5 bases). Germline V CDR1 and CDR2: GTSNPN, SVGIG (reference sequence). The length of the CDR3 is 13 residues. Trimming removed 5 bases at V and 0 bases at J, with 8 bases between. CDR3 sequence (DNA): TGTGCCTGGTCCAGGGAAGCCAAAAACATTCAGTACTTC. Its protein is CAWSREAKNIQYF.

This clone was found a few times. J is TRBJ1-2 and V is TRBV19, with D tentatively TRBD1 (6 bases). CDR1 and CDR2 (germline): LNHDA, SQIVND (reference sequence). The CDR3 sequence is 15 residues long. V was pared by 5 bases and J by 2 bases, with 15 bases between. The CDR3 region is CASSDIRQANYGYTF. The CDR3 nucleotides are TGTGCCAGTAGTGATATTCGACAGGCAAACTATGGCTACACCTTC. Drawing the rest from reference TRBV19 and TRBJ1-2, the complete variable domain is DGGITQSPKYLFRKEGQNVTLSCEQNLNHDAMYWYRQDPGQGLRLIYYSQIVNDFQKGDIAEGYSVSREKKESFPLTVTSAQKNPTAFYLCASSDIRQANYGYTFGSGTRLTVV.

This clone has just a few counts. CDR3 in amino acids: CASSGGANYGYTF. CDR3 in DNA: TGCGCCAGCAGTGGGGGCGCGAACTATGGCTACACCTTC. The chain employs TRBV5-1 and TRBJ1-2; D perhaps matches TRBD1 (6 bases). The CDR3 length is 13 residues. V gave up 5 bases and J gave up 2 bases, with 10 bases separating them. From germline, CDR1 is SGHRS and CDR2 YFSETQ.

V and J are TRBV18 and TRBJ2-5; possibly TRBD2 for D (7 bases). Trimming removed 6 bases from V and 5 bases from J, with 16 bases in between. The CDR3 runs to 14 residues. Germline CDR1 KGHSH, CDR2 LQKENI. In DNA form, the CDR3 reads TGTGCCAGCTCCGTCTCGGGGGGCGCGGAGACCCAGTACTTC. It specifies CASSVSGGAETQYF.

The chain combines TRBV27 with TRBJ2-7; 7 bases agree with TRBD1. CDR3 length equals 15 residues. CDR1 is MNHEY and CDR2 is SMNVEV in the germline V gene (reference sequence). J was trimmed by 2 bases and V by 4 bases; bases with no gene match: 8. The CDR3 loop is CASSSLGTAPYEQYF. CDR3 DNA: TGTGCCAGCAGTTCTCTTGGGACAGCCCCCTACGAGCAGTACTTC.

The rearrangement joins TRBV9 to TRBJ1-1; 7 bases align to TRBD1. This CDR3 comprises 17 residues. Germline V CDR1 and CDR2: SGDLS, YYNGEE. Unmatched junction bases numbered 11, after V lost 0 bases and J lost 3 bases. The CDR3 DNA sequence: TGTGCCAGCAGCGTAGGCGGGCAGGGGGACTTATACACTGAAGCTTTCTTT. Encoded protein: CASSVGGQGDLYTEAFF. The whole variable domain, remainder taken from reference TRBV9 and TRBJ1-1, is DSGVTQTPKHLITATGQRVTLRCSPRSGDLSVYWYQQSLDQGLQFLIQYYNGEERAKGNILERFSAQQFPDLHSELNLSSLELGDSALYFCASSVGGQGDLYTEAFFGQGTRLTVV.

The V and J genes are TRBV5-1 and TRBJ2-5; D is ambiguous. This CDR3 comprises 14 residues. Germline V gene lookup returns CDR1 SGHRS and CDR2 YFSETQ. V shed 5 bases and J shed 2 bases, with 13 bases lying between them. The CDR3, as DNA: TGCGCCAGCAGGGCGGATAGGCCACAAGAGACCCAGTACTTC. It codes for CASRADRPQETQYF.

A note on this clone: A far bigger clonotype differs at one base, so this is likely a read error. The J gene is TRBJ2-5, the V gene TRBV5-3; 8 bases agree with TRBD1. TRBV5-3 is flagged as an ORF with uncertain function. The CDR3 extends over 15 amino acids. CDR3 residues: CTRSLDQGAGETQYF. The CDR3 DNA sequence: TGTACCAGAAGCTTGGACCAGGGGGCTGGGGAGACCCAGTACTTC.

In DNA, the CDR3 is TGTGCCTGGAGAGGTATGGGGACAGGGGTTCAGCCCCAGCATTTT. This sequence encodes CAWRGMGTGVQPQHF. The genes are TRBV30 and TRBJ1-5; TRBD1 aligns across 10 bases. The length of the CDR3 is 15 residues. Losses at the gene ends were 3 bases for V and 6 bases for J; bases not matched to a gene: 8. Germline lookup yields CDR1 GTSNPN and CDR2 SVGIG (reference sequence).

In regard to this clone: Within the sample, other DNA sequences also encode this same CDR3. This sequence joins TRBV18 and TRBJ1-5, with a weak D call TRBD1 (5 bases). V gave up 3 bases and J gave up 2 bases, with 11 bases separating them. Germline V gene sequence: CDR1 KGHSH, CDR2 LQKENI. The CDR3 covers 15 residues. CDR3: CASSPPGLGNQPQHF. The CDR3 DNA is TGTGCCAGCTCACCGCCAGGGTTGGGCAATCAGCCCCAGCATTTT.

The chain carries TRBV5-1 and TRBJ2-1; the match to TRBD1 covers 7 bases. There are 13 residues in the CDR3. V lost 2 bases and J lost 7; bases outside the gene matches: 3. Germline CDR1 reads SGHRS; CDR2 reads YFSETQ. DNA for the CDR3: TGCGCCAGCAGCTTTGCAGGGGGAAATGAGCAGTTCTTC. It codes for CASSFAGGNEQFF.

For this clone: A much larger clone differs by one base, so this may be a read error. Other DNA sequences in the sample encode the same CDR3. The chain combines TRBV7-2 with TRBJ2-3; no clear D. CDR3 length equals 12 residues. The germline CDR1 and CDR2 sequences are SGHTA and FQGNSA. Trimming left V 1 base short and J 4 bases short, with 3 bases between. CDR3 residues: CASSLVPDTQYF. In nucleotides, the CDR3 is TGTGCCAGCAGCTTAGTTCCAGATACGCAGTATTTT.

This clone was seen only a few times. The chain joins TRBV5-6 to TRBJ2-3; the match to TRBD2 covers 9 bases. This CDR3 region has 16 residues. The V segment lost 2 bases and the J segment 1 base; nucleotides outside the gene matches: 5. Germline-derived CDR1 and CDR2 are SGHDT and YYEEEE. The CDR3 sequence is CASSFRTSVGTDTQYF. The CDR3 DNA sequence: TGTGCCAGCAGCTTTCGGACTAGCGTGGGCACAGATACGCAGTATTTT.

The rearrangement joins TRBV9 to TRBJ1-2; no clear D gene. V lost 0 bases to trimming and J lost 2 bases, with 8 bases between them. CDR3 length: 14 amino acids. Germline V lookup: CDR1 SGDLS, CDR2 YYNGEE. The CDR3 nucleotides are TGTGCCAGCAGCGTAGGGCAGGACAACTATGGCTACACCTTC. Translated: CASSVGQDNYGYTF.

The chain employs TRBV2 and TRBJ2-5, with no clear D. V lost 4 bases and J 1 base, leaving 7 bases between the germline ends. The CDR3 consists of 13 residues. Germline V gene data show CDR1 as SNHLY and CDR2 as FYNNEI. The CDR3 protein is CASSGASQETQYF. DNA for the CDR3: TGTGCCAGCAGTGGGGCTAGCCAAGAGACCCAGTACTTC.

This clone has a handful of counts. The chain employs TRBV4-1 and TRBJ1-2, with 8 bases fitting TRBD1. J lost 5 bases, V lost 2 bases, and 10 bases had no gene match. Germline V lookup: CDR1 MGHRA, CDR2 YSYEKL. The CDR3 sequence is 16 residues long. As DNA, the CDR3 is TGCGCCAGCAGCCAACTCAACGGGCAGGGGGCATATGGCTACACCTTC. It encodes CASSQLNGQGAYGYTF.

The chain employs TRBV2 and TRBJ1-5; no firm D call. Deletions cut 7 bases from V and 9 bases from J, with 13 bases between. This CDR3 contains 12 residues. From germline, CDR1 is SNHLY and CDR2 FYNNEI. CDR3 sequence: CASKMSLGPQHF. The CDR3, as DNA: TGTGCCAGCAAAATGTCGCTGGGGCCCCAGCATTTT.

V usage is TRBV30 and J usage is TRBJ1-1; 7 bases align to TRBD1. The germline CDR1 and CDR2 sequences are GTSNPN and SVGIG (reference sequence). The J segment lost 5 bases and the V segment lost 3 bases, leaving 6 bases of the junction unmatched. This CDR3 has 13 residues. This chain's CDR3 is CAWRASGGTEAFF. CDR3 DNA sequence: TGTGCCTGGAGGGCATCAGGGGGGACTGAAGCTTTCTTT.

This chain joins TRBV29-1 and TRBJ2-3; D ambiguous. Trimming took 5 bases from V and 6 from J, leaving 12 bases between them. The CDR3 extends over 12 amino acids. Germline CDR1 SQVTM, CDR2 ANQGSEA. The CDR3 protein is CSVLSLGDTQYF. The CDR3 coding sequence is TGCAGCGTTCTCAGCTTGGGCGATACGCAGTATTTT.